This TCR beta chain was profiled in a study of neoadjuvant nivolumab and ipilimumab in lung cancer. Study outcomes and limitations: From pretherapy to surgery, tumor richness and clonality rose with dual therapy.

Germline loops: CDR1 MNHEY, CDR2 SVGAGI. V was clipped by 6 bases and J by 5 bases, with 11 bases between them. This CDR3 comprises 13 residues. Profiled with immunoSEQ multiplex PCR; TCRdb holds only in-frame clones, not every one. The sample lists some 18,000 clones; about 89% were seen once. Comments on this clone: The target antigen is unknown.

The chain has TRBV6-5 and TRBJ1-5; D perhaps matches TRBD1 (6 bases). Material: peripheral blood, obtained before neoadjuvant nivolumab, alone or with ipilimumab. This receptor was taken from an adult with non-small cell lung cancer. CDR3 bases: TGTGCCAGCAGACGGACAGCATATCAGCCCCAGCATTTT. It translates to CASRRTAYQPQHF.